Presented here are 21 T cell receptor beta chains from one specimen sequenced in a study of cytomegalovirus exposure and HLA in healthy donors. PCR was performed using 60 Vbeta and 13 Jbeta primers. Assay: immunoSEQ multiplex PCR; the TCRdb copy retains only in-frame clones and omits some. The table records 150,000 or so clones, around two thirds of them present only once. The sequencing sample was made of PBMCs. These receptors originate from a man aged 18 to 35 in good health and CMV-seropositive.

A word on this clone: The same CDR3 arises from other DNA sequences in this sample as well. CDR3: CATSRDGTGQETQYF. The DNA of the CDR3 is TGTGCCACCAGCAGAGACGGCACAGGGCAAGAGACCCAGTACTTC. V is TRBV15 and J is TRBJ2-5; D possibly corresponds to TRBD1 (6 bases). Germline values: CDR1 LNHNV, CDR2 YYDKDF (reference sequence). This CDR3 is built from 15 residues. Trimming removed 0 bases at V and 2 bases at J, with 10 bases between.

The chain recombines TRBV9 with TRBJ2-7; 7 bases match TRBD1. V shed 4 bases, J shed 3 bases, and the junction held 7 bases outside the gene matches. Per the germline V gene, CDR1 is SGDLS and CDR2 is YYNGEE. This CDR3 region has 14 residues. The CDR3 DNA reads TGTGCCAGCAGCAGGGGGACAGAGAGCTACGAGCAGTACTTC. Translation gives CASSRGTESYEQYF.

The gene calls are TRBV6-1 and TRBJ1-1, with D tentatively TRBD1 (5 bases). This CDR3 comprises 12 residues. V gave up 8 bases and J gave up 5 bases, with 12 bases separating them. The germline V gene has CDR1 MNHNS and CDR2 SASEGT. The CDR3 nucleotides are TGTGCCAGCGGACACATTGGGACTGAAGCTTTCTTT. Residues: CASGHIGTEAFF.

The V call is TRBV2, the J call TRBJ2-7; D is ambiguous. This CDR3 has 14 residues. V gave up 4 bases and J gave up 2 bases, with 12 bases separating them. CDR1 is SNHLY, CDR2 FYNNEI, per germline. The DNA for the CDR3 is TGTGCCAGCAGTGTCAGCACAGCAGCCTACGAGCAGTACTTC. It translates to CASSVSTAAYEQYF.

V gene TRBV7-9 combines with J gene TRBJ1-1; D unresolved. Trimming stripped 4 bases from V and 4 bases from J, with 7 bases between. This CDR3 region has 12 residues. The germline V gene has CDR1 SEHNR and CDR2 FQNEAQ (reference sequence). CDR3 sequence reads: CASSSGVTEAFF. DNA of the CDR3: TGTGCCAGCAGCTCCGGGGTCACTGAAGCTTTCTTT.

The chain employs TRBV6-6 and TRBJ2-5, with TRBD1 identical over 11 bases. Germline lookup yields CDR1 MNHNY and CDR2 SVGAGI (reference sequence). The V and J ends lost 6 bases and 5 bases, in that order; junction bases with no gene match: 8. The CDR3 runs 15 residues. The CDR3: CASSSGTGGSETQYF. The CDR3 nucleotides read TGTGCCAGCAGCTCCGGGACAGGGGGGTCGGAGACCCAGTACTTC.

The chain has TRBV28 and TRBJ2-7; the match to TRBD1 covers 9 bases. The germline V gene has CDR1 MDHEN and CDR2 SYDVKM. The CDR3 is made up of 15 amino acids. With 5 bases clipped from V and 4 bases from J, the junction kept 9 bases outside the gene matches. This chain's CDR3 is CASSETGTGWYEQYF. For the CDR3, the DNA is TGTGCCAGCAGTGAGACCGGGACAGGGTGGTACGAGCAGTACTTC.

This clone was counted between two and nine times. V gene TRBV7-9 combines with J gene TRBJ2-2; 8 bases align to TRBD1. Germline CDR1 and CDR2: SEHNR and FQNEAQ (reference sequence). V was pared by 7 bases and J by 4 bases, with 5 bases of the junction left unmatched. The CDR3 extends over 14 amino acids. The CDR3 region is CASTGTGGTGELFF. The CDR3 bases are TGTGCCAGCACTGGAACAGGGGGCACCGGGGAGCTGTTTTTT. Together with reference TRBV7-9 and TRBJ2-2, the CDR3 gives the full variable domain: DTGVSQNPRHKITKRGQNVTFRCDPISEHNRLYWYRQTLGQGPEFLTYFQNEAQLEKSRLLSDRFSAERPKGSFSTLEIQRTEQGDSAMYLCASTGTGGTGELFFGEGSRLTVL.

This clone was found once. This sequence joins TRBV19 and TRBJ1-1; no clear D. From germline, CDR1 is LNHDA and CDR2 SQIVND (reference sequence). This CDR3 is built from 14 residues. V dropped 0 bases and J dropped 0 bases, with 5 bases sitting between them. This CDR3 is CASSIDQMNTEAFF. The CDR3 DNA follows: TGTGCCAGTAGTATAGATCAGATGAACACTGAAGCTTTCTTT.

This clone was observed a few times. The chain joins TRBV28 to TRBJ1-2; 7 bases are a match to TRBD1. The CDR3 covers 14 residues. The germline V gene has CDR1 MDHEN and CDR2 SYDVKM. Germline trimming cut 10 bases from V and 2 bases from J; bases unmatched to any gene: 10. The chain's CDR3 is CAIQDGTVNYGYTF. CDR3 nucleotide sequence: TGTGCCATTCAAGACGGGACAGTCAACTATGGCTACACCTTC.

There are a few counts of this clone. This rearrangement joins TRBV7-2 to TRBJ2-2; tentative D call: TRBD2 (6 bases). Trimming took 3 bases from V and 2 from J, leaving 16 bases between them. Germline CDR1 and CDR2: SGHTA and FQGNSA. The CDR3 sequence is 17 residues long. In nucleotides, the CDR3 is TGTGCCAGCAGCTTTCAGGGAGGAATTCTAAACACCGGGGAGCTGTTTTTT. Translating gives CASSFQGGILNTGELFF.

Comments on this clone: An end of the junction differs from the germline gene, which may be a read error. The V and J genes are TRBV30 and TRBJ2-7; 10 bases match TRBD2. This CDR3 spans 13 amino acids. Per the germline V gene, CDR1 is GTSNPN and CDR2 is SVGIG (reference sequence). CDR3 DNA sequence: TGTGCCTGGGGGGGACTAGCGCACTACGGGCAGTACTTC. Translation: CAWGGLAHYGQYF. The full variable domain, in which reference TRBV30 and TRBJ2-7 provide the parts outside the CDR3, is SQTIHQWPATLVQPVGSPLSLECTVEGTSNPNLYWYRQAAGRGLQLLFYSVGIGQISSEVPQNLSASRPQDRQFILSSKKLLLSDSGFYLCAWGGLAHYGQYFGPGTRLTVT.

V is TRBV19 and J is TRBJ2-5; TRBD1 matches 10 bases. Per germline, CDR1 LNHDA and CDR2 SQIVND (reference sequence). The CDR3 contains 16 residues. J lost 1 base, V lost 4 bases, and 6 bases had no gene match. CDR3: CASSSFWDRGQETQYF. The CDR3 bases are TGTGCCAGTAGTAGCTTCTGGGACAGGGGCCAAGAGACCCAGTACTTC.

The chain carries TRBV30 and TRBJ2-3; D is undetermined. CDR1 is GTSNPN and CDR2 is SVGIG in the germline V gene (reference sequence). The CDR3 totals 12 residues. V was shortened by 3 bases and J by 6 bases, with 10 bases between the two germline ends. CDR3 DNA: TGTGCCTGGAGCCGCACTACGGATACGCAGTATTTT. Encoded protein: CAWSRTTDTQYF.

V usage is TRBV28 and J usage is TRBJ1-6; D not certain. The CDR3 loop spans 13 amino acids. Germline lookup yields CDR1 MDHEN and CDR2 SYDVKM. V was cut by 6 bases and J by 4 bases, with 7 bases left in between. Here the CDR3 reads CASRRQYNSPLHF. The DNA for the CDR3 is TGTGCCAGCAGGAGGCAGTATAATTCACCCCTCCACTTT.

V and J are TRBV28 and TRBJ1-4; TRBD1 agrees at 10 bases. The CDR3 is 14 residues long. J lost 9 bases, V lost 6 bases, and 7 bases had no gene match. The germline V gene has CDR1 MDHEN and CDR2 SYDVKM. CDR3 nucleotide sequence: TGTGCCAGCAGGACAGGGGGCATTGATAAAAAACTGTTTTTT. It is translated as CASRTGGIDKKLFF.

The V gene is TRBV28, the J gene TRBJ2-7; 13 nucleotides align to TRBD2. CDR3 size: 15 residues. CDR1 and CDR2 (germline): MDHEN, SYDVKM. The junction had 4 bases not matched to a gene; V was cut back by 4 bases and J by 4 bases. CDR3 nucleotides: TGTGCCAGCAGTTCACTAGCGGGAGGGGTATACGAGCAGTACTTC. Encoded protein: CASSSLAGGVYEQYF.

In DNA form, the CDR3 reads TGTGCCAGCAGCCAACCGGGGGTGCCCACTGAAGCTTTCTTT. Translated: CASSQPGVPTEAFF. This chain connects TRBV7-9 to TRBJ1-1; the D gene is possibly TRBD1 (5 bases). Germline values: CDR1 SEHNR, CDR2 FQNEAQ (reference sequence). CDR3 size: 14 residues. V lost 5 bases, J lost 4 bases, and 14 bases lay in between.

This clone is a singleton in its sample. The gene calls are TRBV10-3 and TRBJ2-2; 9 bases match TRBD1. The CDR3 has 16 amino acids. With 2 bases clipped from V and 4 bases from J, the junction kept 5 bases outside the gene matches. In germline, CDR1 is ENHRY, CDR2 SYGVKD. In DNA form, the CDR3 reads TGTGCCATCAGTGAGCGGGGGACAGGGTCCACCGGGGAGCTGTTTTTT. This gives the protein CAISERGTGSTGELFF.

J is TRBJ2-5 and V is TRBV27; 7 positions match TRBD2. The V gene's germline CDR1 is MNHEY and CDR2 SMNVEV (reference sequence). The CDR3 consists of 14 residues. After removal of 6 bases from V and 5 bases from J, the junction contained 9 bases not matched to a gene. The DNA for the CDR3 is TGTGCCAGCAGCTGGGACTACTCGGGGGAGACCCAGTACTTC. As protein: CASSWDYSGETQYF.

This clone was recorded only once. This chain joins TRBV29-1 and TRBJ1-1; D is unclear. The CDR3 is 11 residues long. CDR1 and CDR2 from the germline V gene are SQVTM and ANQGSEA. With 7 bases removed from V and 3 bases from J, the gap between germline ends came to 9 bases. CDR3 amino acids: CSARRDTEAFF. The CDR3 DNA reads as TGCAGCGCGCGTCGAGACACTGAAGCTTTCTTT. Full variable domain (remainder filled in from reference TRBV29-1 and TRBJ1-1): SAVISQKPSRDICQRGTSLTIQCQVDSQVTMMFWYRQQPGQSLTLIATANQGSEATYESGFVIDKFPISRPNLTFSTLTVSNMSPEDSSIYLCSARRDTEAFFGQGTRLTVV.